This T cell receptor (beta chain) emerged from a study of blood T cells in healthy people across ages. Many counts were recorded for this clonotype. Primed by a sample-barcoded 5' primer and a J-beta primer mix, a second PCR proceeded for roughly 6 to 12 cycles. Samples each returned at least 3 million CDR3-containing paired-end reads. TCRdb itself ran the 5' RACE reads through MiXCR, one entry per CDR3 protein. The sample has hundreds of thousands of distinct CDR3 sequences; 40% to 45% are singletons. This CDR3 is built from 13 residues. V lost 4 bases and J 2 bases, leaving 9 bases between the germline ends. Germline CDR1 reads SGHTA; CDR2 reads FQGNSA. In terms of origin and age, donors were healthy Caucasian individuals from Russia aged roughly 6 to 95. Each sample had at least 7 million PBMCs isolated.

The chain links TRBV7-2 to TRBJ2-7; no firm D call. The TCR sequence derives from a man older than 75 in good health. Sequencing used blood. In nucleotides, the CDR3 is TGTGCCAGCAGCTCCCGACTTGCCTACGAGCAGTACTTC. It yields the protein CASSSRLAYEQYF.